This passage covers 7 T cell receptor beta chains from one sample sequenced in a study of Ad26.COV2.S vaccination and SARS-CoV-2 variants. Here immunoSEQ multiplex PCR was the method, and the copy in TCRdb shows in-frame clones only, minus some. The data hold roughly 320,000 clones, with around four fifths observed a single time. The treatment here: some 20 received Ad26.COV2.S at low or high dose, single or two shots; roughly 5 received placebo; per-sample allocation not given. Vaccine and placebo recipients were sampled on day 63 after the first injection. The sample consisted of peripheral blood, taken in a trial of Ad26.COV2.S vaccine versus placebo. Receptor source: a person aged 18 to 59 who received the Ad26.COV2.S COVID-19 vaccine or a placebo.

V and J are TRBV19 and TRBJ2-2, with TRBD2 matching 12 bases. This CDR3 is built from 17 residues. The germline CDR1 and CDR2 sequences are LNHDA and SQIVND (reference sequence). V lost 3 bases, J lost 4 bases, and 6 bases stayed unmatched. The CDR3 DNA is TGTGCCAGTAGTATCTCTAGCGGGGGGGCCTTCACCGGGGAGCTGTTTTTT. This sequence encodes CASSISSGGAFTGELFF.

Concerning this clone: Other DNA sequences in this specimen translate into the identical CDR3. The CDR3 loop reads CASSLGRNYGYTF. In nucleotides, the CDR3 is TGTGCCAGCAGTTTAGGACGGAACTATGGCTACACCTTC. V usage is TRBV12-3 or TRBV12-4 and J usage is TRBJ1-2; D gene ambiguous. Trimming took 1 base from V and 2 from J, leaving 5 bases between them. The CDR3 is 13 residues long.

The V and J genes are TRBV5-1 and TRBJ1-1, with a tentative D call TRBD1 (6 bases). Germline loops: CDR1 SGHRS, CDR2 YFSETQ. V was trimmed by 2 bases and J by 5 bases, leaving 16 bases between them. There are 15 residues in the CDR3. CDR3 region: CASSLTITGMTEAFF. The CDR3 bases are TGCGCCAGCAGCTTAACTATCACAGGGATGACTGAAGCTTTCTTT.

A few counts support this clone. The J gene is TRBJ2-2, the V gene TRBV19, with 9 positions matching TRBD2. In germline, CDR1 is LNHDA, CDR2 SQIVND (reference sequence). This CDR3 region has 17 residues. V gave up 3 bases and J gave up 1 base; unmatched junction bases: 6. CDR3 sequence: CASSMGQLAGNTGELFF. CDR3 bases: TGTGCCAGTAGTATGGGGCAACTAGCGGGGAACACCGGGGAGCTGTTTTTT.

The J gene is TRBJ2-1, the V gene TRBV4-1; TRBD2 matches 10 bases. Germline CDR1 and CDR2: MGHRA and YSYEKL. This CDR3 is 16 amino acids long. J lost 5 bases, V lost 3 bases, and 7 bases had no gene match. The CDR3 loop reads CASSQIAGGQDNEQFF. Written as DNA, the CDR3 is TGCGCCAGCAGCCAGATAGCGGGGGGCCAAGACAATGAGCAGTTCTTC.

The J gene is TRBJ1-2, the V gene TRBV6-5; D remains unclear. This CDR3 is built from 12 residues. The ends were cut back, 8 bases at V and 2 bases at J, with 9 bases in the middle. Germline CDR1 reads MNHEY; CDR2 reads SVGAGI. This chain's CDR3 is CASRLGNYGYTF. CDR3 DNA: TGTGCCAGCCGCCTGGGGAACTATGGCTACACCTTC.

Comments on this clone: The sample has other DNA sequences that encode this CDR3 too. This chain connects TRBV19 to TRBJ2-5, with TRBD1 identical over 7 bases. This CDR3 is 13 amino acids long. The V and J ends lost 5 bases and 5 bases, in that order; junction bases with no gene match: 5. Germline CDR1 reads LNHDA; CDR2 reads SQIVND (reference sequence). CDR3 residues: CASSLQGVETQYF. The CDR3 bases are TGTGCCAGTAGTCTCCAGGGGGTTGAGACCCAGTACTTC. The entire variable domain, with the rest obtained from reference TRBV19 and TRBJ2-5, is as follows: DGGITQSPKYLFRKEGQNVTLSCEQNLNHDAMYWYRQDPGQGLRLIYYSQIVNDFQKGDIAEGYSVSREKKESFPLTVTSAQKNPTAFYLCASSLQGVETQYFGPGTRLLVL.